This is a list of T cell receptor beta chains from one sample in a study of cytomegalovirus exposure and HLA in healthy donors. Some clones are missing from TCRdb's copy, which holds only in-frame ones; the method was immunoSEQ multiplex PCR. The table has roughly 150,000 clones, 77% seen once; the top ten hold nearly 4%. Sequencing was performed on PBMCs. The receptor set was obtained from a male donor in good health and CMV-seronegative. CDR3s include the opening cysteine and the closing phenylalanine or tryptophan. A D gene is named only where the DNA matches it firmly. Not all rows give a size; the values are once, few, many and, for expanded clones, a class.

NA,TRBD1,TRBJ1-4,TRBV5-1,TGCGCCAGCAGCGAGAGGACAGGGGTTCGGGAAAAACTGTTTTTT,CASSERTGVREKLFF
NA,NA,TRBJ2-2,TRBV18,TGTGCCAGCTCACCTCCTAGTGGAGGGACCGGGGAGCTGTTTTTT,CASSPPSGGTGELFF
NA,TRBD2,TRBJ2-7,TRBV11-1,TGTGCCAGCAGCTTAATAGCGGGGGAGGACGACGAGCAGTACTTC,CASSLIAGEDDEQYF
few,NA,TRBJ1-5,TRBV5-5,TGTGCCAGCAGCTTGACAGTTCTTAGCAATCAGCCCCAGCATTTT,CASSLTVLSNQPQHF
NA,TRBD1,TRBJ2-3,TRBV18,TGTGCCAGCTCACCCCCCTCAGGTCTCAGGGGGCAAGATACGCAGTATTTT,CASSPPSGLRGQDTQYF
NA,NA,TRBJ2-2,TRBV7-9,TGTGCCAGCAGCTTAGGTCTAGCAGTGAACACCGGGGAGCTGTTTTTT,CASSLGLAVNTGELFF
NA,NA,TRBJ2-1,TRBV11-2,TGTGCCAGCACCCAGGACCCCACGAGGGACAATGAGCAGTTCTTC,CASTQDPTRDNEQFF
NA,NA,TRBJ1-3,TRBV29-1,TGCAGCGTTAAGATGGCCCCTCTCGGAAACACCATATATTTT,CSVKMAPLGNTIYF
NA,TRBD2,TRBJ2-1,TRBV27,TGTGCCAGCAGTTTGTCGGCTAGCGGTTACAATGAGCAGTTCTTC,CASSLSASGYNEQFF
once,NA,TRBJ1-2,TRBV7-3,TGTGCCAGCAGCTTTACAGGGTCGAAGGATGGCTACACCTTC,CASSFTGSKDGYTF
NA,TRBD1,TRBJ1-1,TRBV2,TGTGCCAGCAGTCCAAGACAGGGGAACACTGAAGCTTTCTTT,CASSPRQGNTEAFF
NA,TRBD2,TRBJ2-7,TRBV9,TGTGCCAGCAGCACTGGACTAGCGGGAGTATACGAGCAGTACTTC,CASSTGLAGVYEQYF
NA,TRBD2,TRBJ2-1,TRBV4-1,TGCGCCAGCAGCCAAGGGAGGGCTAGCGGGGGGGCTCATGAGCAGTTCTTC,CASSQGRASGGAHEQFF
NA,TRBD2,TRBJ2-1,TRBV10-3,TGTGCCATCAGACCGGGAGGGCCCGATGAGCAGTTCTTC,CAIRPGGPDEQFF
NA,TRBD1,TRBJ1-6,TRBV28,TGTGCCAGCAGTGTCAACTCCGGGACAGGATTATTGGTTTCACCCCTCCACTTT,CASSVNSGTGLLVSPLHF
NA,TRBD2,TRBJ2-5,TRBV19,TGTGCCAGTAGCCCGGGACTAGCGGCCGCGTACCAAGAGACCCAGTACTTC,CASSPGLAAAYQETQYF
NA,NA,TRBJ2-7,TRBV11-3,TGTGCCAGCAGCTTAACCTTTACTAGCTCCTACGAGCAGTACTTC,CASSLTFTSSYEQYF
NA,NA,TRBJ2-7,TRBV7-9,TGTGCCAGCAGCTTAGTTGGGAGCTCCTACGAGCAGTACTTC,CASSLVGSSYEQYF
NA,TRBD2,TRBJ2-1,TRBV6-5,TGTGCCAGCAGTTACAGCGGGGGGCCGAGTAATGAGCAGTTCTTC,CASSYSGGPSNEQFF
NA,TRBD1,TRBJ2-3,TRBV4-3,TGCGCCAGCAGCCAGTCCCCGGGACAGGTCACAGATACGCAGTATTTT,CASSQSPGQVTDTQYF
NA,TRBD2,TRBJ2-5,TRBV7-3,TGTGCCAGCAGCCCCTTATCTAGCGGGGGGGCGGAGACCCAGTACTTC,CASSPLSSGGAETQYF
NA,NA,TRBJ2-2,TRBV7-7,TGTGCTAGCAGCCCGTTGCGGGACACCGGGGAGCTGTTTTTT,CASSPLRDTGELFF
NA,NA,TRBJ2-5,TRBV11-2,TGTGCCAGCAGTCTCTCGATAGGGAGAGAGACCCAGTACTTC,CASSLSIGRETQYF
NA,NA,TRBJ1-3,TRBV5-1,TGCGCCAGCAGCTGGAACGGGTTATCTGGAAACACCATATATTTT,CASSWNGLSGNTIYF
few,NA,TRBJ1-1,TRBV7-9,TGTGCCAGCAGTCGACAGACGAACACTGAAGCTTTCTTT,CASSRQTNTEAFF
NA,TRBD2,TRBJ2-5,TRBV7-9,TGTGCCAGCAGCTCACTCCTAGCGGGAGTTGTAGGGGCCCAGTACTTC,CASSSLLAGVVGAQYF
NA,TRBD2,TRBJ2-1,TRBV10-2,TGCGCCAGCAGTGAACCAGGACTAGCGACTTACAATGAGCAGTTCTTC,CASSEPGLATYNEQFF
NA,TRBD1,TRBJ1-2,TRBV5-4,TGTGCCAGCAGCTTGACAGGGACAGGGTCCTATGGCTACACCTTC,CASSLTGTGSYGYTF
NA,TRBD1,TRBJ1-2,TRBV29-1,TGCAGCGTTCGGAAGACAGGGAGCCTTGAGGATGGCTACACCTTC,CSVRKTGSLEDGYTF
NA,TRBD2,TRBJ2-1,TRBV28,TGTGCCAGCACCCCAAGCGGGAAGATCTCCTCCAATGAGCAGTTCTTC,CASTPSGKISSNEQFF
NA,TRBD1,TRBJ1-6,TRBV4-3,TGCGCCAGCAGCCAAGATAGGGGACAGGGAGGTATGGATTCACCCCTCCACTTT,CASSQDRGQGGMDSPLHF
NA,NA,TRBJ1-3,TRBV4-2,TGTGCCAGCAGCTCTCAGGACAGCTCATCGACGGCGGGAAACACCATATATTTT,CASSSQDSSSTAGNTIYF
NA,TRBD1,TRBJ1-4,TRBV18,TGTGCCAGCTCACCAGGGGACAGCTATAATGAAAAACTGTTTTTT,CASSPGDSYNEKLFF
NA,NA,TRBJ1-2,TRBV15,TGTGCCACCAGCCCCCGATTGGTTCGTGGCACGGGCTACACCTTC,CATSPRLVRGTGYTF
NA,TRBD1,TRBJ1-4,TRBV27,TGTGCCACTCATTTTTGTGACAGGGGCCTTACAACTAATGAAAAACTGTTTTTT,CATHFCDRGLTTNEKLFF
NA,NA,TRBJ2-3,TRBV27,TGTGCCAGCAGAACTAGGATTGCGAGTACAAGCTCTAGCACAGATACGCAGTATTTT,CASRTRIASTSSSTDTQYF
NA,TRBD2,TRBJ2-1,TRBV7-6,TGTGCCAGCAGCTTAGGGGGACTAGCGGGAGCCCTCTCCTACAATGAGCAGTTCTTC,CASSLGGLAGALSYNEQFF
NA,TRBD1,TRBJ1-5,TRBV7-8,TGTGCCAGCAGCGGACAGGGGCTCGGCAATCAGCCCCAGCATTTT,CASSGQGLGNQPQHF
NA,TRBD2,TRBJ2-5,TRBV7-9,TGTGCCAGCAGTCAGGGCAGCGGGGGTTCCCAAGAGACCCAGTACTTC,CASSQGSGGSQETQYF
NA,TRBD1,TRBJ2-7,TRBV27,TGTGCCAGCAGTCCCGTGACAGGGGCGACCTACGAGCAGTACTTC,CASSPVTGATYEQYF
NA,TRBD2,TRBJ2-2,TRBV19,TGTGCCAGTAGTTGGACTAGCGGGACGTGGGAGCTGTTTTTT,CASSWTSGTWELFF
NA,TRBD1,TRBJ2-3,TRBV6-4,TGTGCCAGCAGCGCCGGGACAGACCTCGATACGCAGTATTTT,CASSAGTDLDTQYF
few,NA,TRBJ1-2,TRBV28,TGTGCCAGCGCGACTAGGGACGGGATCTATGGCTACACCTTC,CASATRDGIYGYTF
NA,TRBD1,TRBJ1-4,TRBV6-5,TGTGCCAGCAGTTACTACAGGGGGCAAAGGCGCGAAAAACTGTTTTTT,CASSYYRGQRREKLFF
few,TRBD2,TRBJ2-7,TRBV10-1,TGCGCCAGCAGTGAGGTGGGACTAGCGGGGGAGCAGTACTTC,CASSEVGLAGEQYF
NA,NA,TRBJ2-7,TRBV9,TGTGCCAGCAGCGTAACCGGAGCCTACGAGCAGTACTTC,CASSVTGAYEQYF